This record looks at one TCR beta chain sequence and its context. Its antigen is not known. This sample is part of a study of T cell responses to AZD1222 COVID-19 vaccine. In the study overall: It was second doses at about 4 or about 12 weeks that were pooled.

This CDR3 spans 14 amino acids. With 7 bases removed from V and 0 bases from J, the gap between germline ends came to 10 bases. The germline V gene has CDR1 SGHTA and CDR2 FQGNSA. Regarding the study as a whole: Donors, mostly white British, included more females; clonal diversity was possibly underestimated. Repertoire collection took place solely once the T cell response had peaked. Reports say nearly half of spike-specific TCRs go after unmutated variant regions.

Data came from immunoSEQ multiplex PCR; TCRdb stores just in-frame clones and leaves some out. The data show around 58,000 clones, more than 65% seen once. The chain links TRBV7-2 to TRBJ1-3; D ambiguous. This material consisted of peripheral blood, taken on day 0 of AZD1222 vaccination. This clonotype originated in an adult in good health. The DNA of the CDR3 is TGTGCCAGCAACCCGTCAGGCTCTGGAAACACCATATATTTT. This translates into CASNPSGSGNTIYF.